The 20 T cell receptor beta chains in this list originate from one sample, sequenced in a study of long-term antiretroviral therapy in people with HIV. Running of the v3.0 immunoSEQ assay took place at survey level. Sequenced by immunoSEQ multiplex PCR; TCRdb stores in-frame clones only, minus some. Among tens of thousands of clones listed, around three quarters were seen once. The material sequenced was unsorted PBMCs, taken 1.1 years before starting antiretroviral therapy. The receptor source for this set is a woman between 40 and 50 years old with HIV.

The gene calls are TRBV9 and TRBJ1-1; D is perhaps TRBD1 (6 bases). V lost 4 bases and J 3 bases, leaving 19 bases between the germline ends. CDR3 length equals 16 residues. The germline CDR1 and CDR2 sequences are SGDLS and YYNGEE. In DNA, the CDR3 is TGTGCCAGCAGCCCGCCCGGACAAGGGGGGTACACTGAAGCTTTCTTT. Encoded protein: CASSPPGQGGYTEAFF.

This clone was recorded a few times. The chain carries TRBV11-2 and TRBJ1-3, with D hard to call. Per germline, CDR1 SGHAT and CDR2 FQNNGV. V lost 2 bases, J lost 4 bases, and 3 bases lay in between. The CDR3 loop spans 12 amino acids. CDR3 region: CASSLPGNTIYF. CDR3 in DNA: TGTGCCAGCAGCTTACCCGGAAACACCATATATTTT.

This clone was recorded a few times. This chain connects TRBV28 to TRBJ1-1, with unresolved D. The CDR3 is 11 amino acids. The germline V and J ends were trimmed by 7 bases and 4 bases, with 7 bases remaining between them. The germline V gene encodes CDR1 MDHEN and CDR2 SYDVKM. DNA of the CDR3: TGTGCCAGCACTGCCTCCACTGAAGCTTTCTTT. It encodes CASTASTEAFF.

The chain has TRBV2 and TRBJ1-1; D is undetermined. Trimming cost V 1 base and J 2 bases, with 5 bases left between them. There are 13 residues in the CDR3. Germline assignment: CDR1 SNHLY and CDR2 FYNNEI. Here the CDR3 DNA reads TGTGCCAGCAGTGAAGAGGGAAACACTGAAGCTTTCTTT. Amino acid sequence: CASSEEGNTEAFF. Together with reference TRBV2 and TRBJ1-1, the CDR3 gives the full variable domain: EPEVTQTPSHQVTQMGQEVILRCVPISNHLYFYWYRQILGQKVEFLVSFYNNEISEKSEIFDDQFSVERPDGSNFTLKIRSTKLEDSAMYFCASSEEGNTEAFFGQGTRLTVV.

The V gene is TRBV30, the J gene TRBJ2-6; TRBD2 might be the D (6 bases). In germline, CDR1 is GTSNPN, CDR2 SVGIG (reference sequence). The CDR3 consists of 15 residues. V was trimmed by 3 bases and J by 0 bases, leaving 9 bases between them. CDR3 coding DNA: TGTGCCTGGAGCACCGGGGGCTCTGGGGCCAACGTCCTGACTTTC. Amino acids: CAWSTGGSGANVLTF.

The chain couples TRBV19 to TRBJ1-5; D is unclear. The CDR3 runs 15 residues. The V gene lost 6 bases and the J gene lost 0 bases, with 12 bases spanning the gap. The germline V gene has CDR1 LNHDA and CDR2 SQIVND (reference sequence). The CDR3 bases are TGTGCCAGTAGACCGGGTCCATATAGCAATCAGCCCCAGCATTTT. Its protein is CASRPGPYSNQPQHF.

The J gene is TRBJ1-2, the V gene TRBV5-3; no reliable D call. TRBV5-3 is filed as an ORF, its function uncertain. There are 14 residues in the CDR3. The V end was cut by 1 base, the J end by 4 bases, with 11 bases between. The CDR3 bases are TGTGCCAGAAGCTTGTTTTGGCAGGTCTATGGCTACACCTTC. Its protein is CARSLFWQVYGYTF.

The chain employs TRBV19 and TRBJ1-2; TRBD1 might be the D (6 bases). The length of the CDR3 is 16 residues. Trimming removed 4 bases at V and 4 bases at J, with 19 bases between. Germline loops: CDR1 LNHDA, CDR2 SQIVND (reference sequence). The CDR3: CASSNGRWGGPYGYTF. The CDR3 nucleotides read TGTGCCAGTAGTAACGGAAGATGGGGGGGGCCCTATGGCTACACCTTC.

This clone was seen a few times. CDR3 loop: CASSLWGDTEAFF. CDR3 DNA: TGCGCCAGCAGCTTGTGGGGCGACACTGAAGCTTTCTTT. The J gene is TRBJ1-1, the V gene TRBV5-1, with a possible D match to TRBD1 (5 bases). CDR3 length: 13 amino acids. Trimming took off 1 base at V and 3 bases at J, with 7 bases between the two ends. Germline-derived CDR1 and CDR2 are SGHRS and YFSETQ.

This clone was picked up one time. V gene TRBV10-2 combines with J gene TRBJ2-3; 9 nucleotides line up with TRBD2. The CDR3 has 14 residues. Unmatched junction bases numbered 5, after V lost 6 bases and J lost 4 bases. Germline-derived CDR1 and CDR2 are WSHSY and SAAADI. The CDR3 here is CASRIAGVPDTQYF. Written as DNA, the CDR3 is TGCGCCAGCAGAATAGCGGGAGTACCAGATACGCAGTATTTT.

V usage is TRBV25-1 and J usage is TRBJ1-1, with unresolved D. Trimming removed 10 bases at V and 12 bases at J, with 21 bases between. The CDR3 is 12 amino acids. In germline, CDR1 is MGHDK, CDR2 SYGVNS. The CDR3 loop is CATEDLWPGTFF. CDR3 coding DNA: TGTGCCACGGAGGACCTGTGGCCTGGGACTTTCTTT.

The rearrangement joins TRBV2 to TRBJ1-1; possibly TRBD1 for D (6 bases). There are 13 residues in the CDR3. Germline V CDR1 and CDR2: SNHLY, FYNNEI. Between the trimmed V and J ends, which lost 6 bases and 7 bases, there was a span of 15 bases. The CDR3 DNA reads TGTGCCAGCAGATTTGCAGGACAGATTGAAGCTTTCTTT. This translates into CASRFAGQIEAFF.

The rearrangement uses TRBV19 and TRBJ2-2; maybe TRBD1 (5 bases). Trimming stripped 5 bases from V and 2 bases from J, with 9 bases between. This CDR3 has 14 residues. Germline-derived CDR1 and CDR2 are LNHDA and SQIVND (reference sequence). CDR3 sequence reads: CASSWTPNTGELFF. Here the CDR3 DNA reads TGTGCCAGTAGTTGGACACCCAACACCGGGGAGCTGTTTTTT.

V gene TRBV5-6 combines with J gene TRBJ2-7; D is tentatively TRBD1 or TRBD2 (5 bases each). The CDR3 is made up of 16 amino acids. Trimming shortened V by 4 bases and J by 0 bases, and 17 bases separated the two germline ends. The germline CDR1 and CDR2 sequences are SGHDT and YYEEEE. CDR3 loop: CASSEGWDALSYEQYF. CDR3 in DNA: TGTGCCAGCAGCGAAGGGTGGGACGCCCTCTCCTACGAGCAGTACTTC.

This chain uses TRBV29-1 with TRBJ1-1; 7 bases fit TRBD1. This CDR3 is built from 12 residues. Per germline, CDR1 SQVTM and CDR2 ANQGSEA. V lost 4 bases and J lost 7; bases outside the gene matches: 6. In nucleotides, the CDR3 is TGCAGCGTTGGACAGGGCCGAGGTGAAGCTTTCTTT. Translating it yields CSVGQGRGEAFF.

V is TRBV11-2 and J is TRBJ2-1, with 7 bases matching TRBD1. CDR1 is SGHAT, CDR2 FQNNGV, per germline. With V trimmed by 1 base and J by 10 bases, 10 bases remained unmatched. The CDR3 sequence is 15 residues long. CDR3 nucleotide sequence: TGTGCCAGCAGCTTAGGGCCTAACAGGGGTAACGAGCAGTTCTTC. Amino acid sequence: CASSLGPNRGNEQFF.

The J gene is TRBJ1-2, the V gene TRBV7-2; D not resolved. Germline CDR1 SGHTA, CDR2 FQGNSA. This CDR3 has 15 amino acids. Trimming left V 3 bases short and J 8 bases short, with 19 bases between. The DNA for the CDR3 is TGTGCCAGCAGCTTTAATCCCCGGGGTTTCTACGGCTACACCTTC. This gives the protein CASSFNPRGFYGYTF.

This rearrangement joins TRBV28 to TRBJ1-2; D is unresolved. The CDR3 is 12 amino acids. Germline V gene lookup returns CDR1 MDHEN and CDR2 SYDVKM. V was shortened by 5 bases and J by 8 bases, with 12 bases between the two germline ends. CDR3 amino acids: CASSPRLKGYTF. The CDR3, as DNA: TGTGCCAGCAGTCCAAGGCTGAAAGGCTACACCTTC.

J is TRBJ2-2 and V is TRBV30, with D unresolved. The CDR3 runs 13 residues. Germline-derived CDR1 and CDR2 are GTSNPN and SVGIG (reference sequence). V was shortened by 0 bases and J by 4 bases, with 6 bases between the two germline ends. The CDR3 coding sequence is TGTGCCTGGAGTGTACAAACCACCGGGGAGCTGTTTTTT. Its protein is CAWSVQTTGELFF.

This CDR3 reads CASSQAYEQYF. CDR3 nucleotides: TGTGCCAGCAGCCAAGCCTACGAGCAGTACTTC. The chain links TRBV7-2 to TRBJ2-7; D ambiguous. Per germline, CDR1 SGHTA and CDR2 FQGNSA. Trimming cost V 5 bases and J 2 bases, with 4 bases left between them. CDR3 size: 11 residues.